Shown below are 18 T cell receptor beta chains from a single sample sequenced in a study of cytomegalovirus exposure and HLA in healthy donors. Researchers ran the PCR with 60 Vbeta and 13 Jbeta primers. Repertoires were generated with immunoSEQ multiplex PCR, while TCRdb's copy carries only in-frame clones and drops some. This table holds 85,000 to 100,000 clones, under 65% found once. Sequences were obtained from PBMCs. The receptors here all came from a man in his fifties or sixties in good health and CMV-seronegative.

The CDR3 coding sequence is TGTGCCAGCAGCCCAATCCTTAGCGGGGGTATGTACAATGAGCAGTTCTTC. Its translation is CASSPILSGGMYNEQFF. The chain carries TRBV11-2 and TRBJ2-1; 9 bases are a match to TRBD2. The CDR3 runs 17 residues. Germline loops: CDR1 SGHAT, CDR2 FQNNGV. The V segment lost 5 bases and the J segment 4 bases; nucleotides outside the gene matches: 12.

In its sample, this clone was seen a few times. V usage is TRBV5-1 and J usage is TRBJ1-5, with TRBD1 as a possible D gene (5 bases). V was shortened by 0 bases and J by 7 bases, with 14 bases between the two germline ends. Germline CDR1 is SGHRS and CDR2 is YFSETQ. CDR3 length: 15 residues. DNA of the CDR3: TGCGCCAGCAGCTTGGCTCCCGGGGGGGAACAGCCCCAGCATTTT. Protein: CASSLAPGGEQPQHF. Supplemented by reference TRBV5-1 and TRBJ1-5, the full variable domain reads KAGVTQTPRYLIKTRGQQVTLSCSPISGHRSVSWYQQTPGQGLQFLFEYFSETQRNKGNFPGRFSGRQFSNSRSEMNVSTLELGDSALYLCASSLAPGGEQPQHFGDGTRLSIL.

This clone was observed a handful of times. The rearrangement joins TRBV25-1 to TRBJ1-1, with D unclear. Trimming took 2 bases from V and 3 from J, leaving 10 bases between them. Germline V gene lookup returns CDR1 MGHDK and CDR2 SYGVNS. This CDR3 is 14 amino acids long. CDR3 sequence reads: CASSEGPADTEAFF. In DNA form, the CDR3 reads TGTGCCAGCAGTGAAGGGCCGGCCGACACTGAAGCTTTCTTT.

This rearrangement joins TRBV15 to TRBJ2-2; tentatively, D is TRBD1 (5 bases). The CDR3 has 15 residues. Germline V gene lookup returns CDR1 LNHNV and CDR2 YYDKDF (reference sequence). V was trimmed by 1 base and J by 3 bases, leaving 9 bases between them. This CDR3 is CATSRALGDTGELFF. The CDR3 coding sequence is TGTGCCACCAGCAGAGCGTTAGGGGACACCGGGGAGCTGTTTTTT. Based on the CDR3 plus reference TRBV15 and TRBJ2-2, the full variable domain is DAMVIQNPRYQVTQFGKPVTLSCSQTLNHNVMYWYQQKSSQAPKLLFHYYDKDFNNEADTPDNFQSRRPNTSFCFLDIRSPGLGDTAMYLCATSRALGDTGELFFGEGSRLTVL.

J is TRBJ2-7 and V is TRBV5-4, with 10 bases that match TRBD2. With V trimmed by 7 bases and J by 3 bases, 7 bases remained unmatched. The germline CDR1 and CDR2 sequences are SGHNT and YYREEE (reference sequence). The CDR3 is 14 amino acids. This CDR3 reads CASQLAGGVYEQYF. CDR3 nucleotides: TGTGCCAGCCAATTAGCGGGGGGAGTCTACGAGCAGTACTTC.

V is TRBV25-1 and J is TRBJ1-2, with 9 bases matching TRBD1. CDR1 MGHDK and CDR2 SYGVNS come from the germline V gene. The V gene end was trimmed by 7 bases and the J gene end by 8 bases; junction bases not matched to a gene: 8. The CDR3 length is 13 residues. The CDR3 DNA is TGTGCCAGCACAGATGGGACAGGGAACGGCTACACCTTC. Translation: CASTDGTGNGYTF.

This rearrangement joins TRBV28 to TRBJ2-3; 9 bases map to TRBD2. The germline V gene encodes CDR1 MDHEN and CDR2 SYDVKM. This CDR3 spans 14 amino acids. Trimming cost V 4 bases and J 6 bases; bases outside gene matches: 5. CDR3 in DNA: TGTGCCAGCAGTTCTCAGCGGGAGGAGGATACGCAGTATTTT. This gives the protein CASSSQREEDTQYF.

The chain is built from TRBV28 and TRBJ2-7; 9 bases fit TRBD1. The CDR3 sequence is 15 residues long. V lost 5 bases and J lost 2; bases outside the gene matches: 7. Germline loops: CDR1 MDHEN, CDR2 SYDVKM. CDR3 bases: TGTGCCAGCAGTGGGAACGGACAGGGGACCTACGAGCAGTACTTC. This gives the protein CASSGNGQGTYEQYF.

V is TRBV28 and J is TRBJ1-5; D is perhaps TRBD1 (5 bases). Trimming stripped 2 bases from V and 2 bases from J, with 7 bases between. The length of the CDR3 is 14 residues. Germline V gene sequence: CDR1 MDHEN, CDR2 SYDVKM. The CDR3: CASSLIGGNQPQHF. Written as DNA, the CDR3 is TGTGCCAGCAGTTTAATAGGGGGCAATCAGCCCCAGCATTTT.

This clone was found a few times. This rearrangement joins TRBV9 to TRBJ2-3, with TRBD2 as a possible D gene (6 bases). The length of the CDR3 is 16 residues. V lost 4 bases and J lost 0, with 15 bases in between. The germline V gene encodes CDR1 SGDLS and CDR2 YYNGEE. The CDR3 spells CASSLGTGLSTDTQYF. The CDR3 DNA follows: TGTGCCAGCAGCTTGGGGACTGGGTTAAGCACAGATACGCAGTATTTT. Together with reference TRBV9 and TRBJ2-3, the CDR3 gives the full variable domain: DSGVTQTPKHLITATGQRVTLRCSPRSGDLSVYWYQQSLDQGLQFLIQYYNGEERAKGNILERFSAQQFPDLHSELNLSSLELGDSALYFCASSLGTGLSTDTQYFGPGTRLTVL.

This chain joins TRBV11-2 and TRBJ1-1; TRBD1 agrees at 7 bases. The CDR3 has 15 amino acids. CDR1 is SGHAT, CDR2 FQNNGV, per germline. V lost 4 bases to trimming and J lost 2 bases; unmatched junction nucleotides: 7. DNA for the CDR3: TGTGCCAGCAGCTGGGGGGCAGGGGGAAACACTGAAGCTTTCTTT. Amino acids: CASSWGAGGNTEAFF.

This clone has more than one count but fewer than ten. This chain uses TRBV6-1 with TRBJ2-1; tentative D call: TRBD2 (5 bases). CDR3 length: 15 residues. V gave up 6 bases and J gave up 5 bases, with 17 bases separating them. Looked up from germline, CDR1 is MNHNS and CDR2 is SASEGT. CDR3 coding DNA: TGTGCCAGCAGAAGAGATTTGACTACTAACAATGAGCAGTTCTTC. Translated, it gives CASRRDLTTNNEQFF.

Worth noting for this clone: Germline is not matched at one junction end, which may reflect a read error. J is TRBJ2-1 and V is TRBV28, with D possibly matching TRBD2 (6 bases). The CDR3 has 12 residues. CDR1 and CDR2 from the germline V gene are MDHEN and SYDVKM. The CDR3, as DNA: TGTGCCAGCAATTCCGGGGGTTTAAGTCCGGTCTTC. As protein: CASNSGGLSPVF.

The chain employs TRBV5-1 and TRBJ2-1, with 8 bases lining up with TRBD2. Germline CDR1 is SGHRS and CDR2 is YFSETQ. The trim removed 6 bases at V and 7 bases at J, leaving 9 bases unmatched. CDR3 length: 14 amino acids. CDR3 residues: CASTLTAGGNEQFF. CDR3 DNA: TGCGCCAGCACCCTCACGGCGGGGGGAAATGAGCAGTTCTTC.

This clone appeared a few times. The J gene is TRBJ2-6, the V gene TRBV5-1; no clear D. V lost 0 bases, J lost 0 bases, and 7 bases lay in between. Germline V gives CDR1 SGHRS, CDR2 YFSETQ. The CDR3 is made up of 16 amino acids. The CDR3 bases are TGCGCCAGCAGCTTGGTTGGGCTCTCTGGGGCCAACGTCCTGACTTTC. Amino acid sequence: CASSLVGLSGANVLTF.

The chain employs TRBV5-6 and TRBJ2-7; 7 positions match TRBD2. Germline assignment: CDR1 SGHDT and CDR2 YYEEEE. The length of the CDR3 is 15 residues. Unmatched junction bases numbered 9, after V lost 4 bases and J lost 2 bases. CDR3 nucleotide sequence: TGTGCCAGCAGCCCCCCCAGGGAGGGGACCTACGAGCAGTACTTC. It translates to CASSPPREGTYEQYF. Based on the CDR3 plus reference TRBV5-6 and TRBJ2-7, the full variable domain is DAGVTQSPTHLIKTRGQQVTLRCSPKSGHDTVSWYQQALGQGPQFIFQYYEEEERQRGNFPDRFSGHQFPNYSSELNVNALLLGDSALYLCASSPPREGTYEQYFGPGTRLTVT.

The chain uses TRBV18 and TRBJ1-5; tentative D call: TRBD1 (5 bases). Germline V gene lookup returns CDR1 KGHSH and CDR2 LQKENI. V gave up 0 bases and J gave up 5 bases, with 14 bases separating them. The CDR3 sequence is 16 residues long. The CDR3 DNA sequence: TGTGCCAGCTCACCACCGGCAGGGAGGACGGATCAGCCCCAGCATTTT. Translation gives CASSPPAGRTDQPQHF.

The chain recombines TRBV2 with TRBJ1-4; 7 nucleotides line up with TRBD1. Germline V gives CDR1 SNHLY, CDR2 FYNNEI. Trimming removed 5 bases from V and 1 base from J; junction bases left unmatched: 7. The CDR3 loop spans 16 amino acids. The CDR3 bases are TGTGCCAGCAGTAGGGACAGCGGGTTAACTAATGAAAAACTGTTTTTT. This gives the protein CASSRDSGLTNEKLFF.